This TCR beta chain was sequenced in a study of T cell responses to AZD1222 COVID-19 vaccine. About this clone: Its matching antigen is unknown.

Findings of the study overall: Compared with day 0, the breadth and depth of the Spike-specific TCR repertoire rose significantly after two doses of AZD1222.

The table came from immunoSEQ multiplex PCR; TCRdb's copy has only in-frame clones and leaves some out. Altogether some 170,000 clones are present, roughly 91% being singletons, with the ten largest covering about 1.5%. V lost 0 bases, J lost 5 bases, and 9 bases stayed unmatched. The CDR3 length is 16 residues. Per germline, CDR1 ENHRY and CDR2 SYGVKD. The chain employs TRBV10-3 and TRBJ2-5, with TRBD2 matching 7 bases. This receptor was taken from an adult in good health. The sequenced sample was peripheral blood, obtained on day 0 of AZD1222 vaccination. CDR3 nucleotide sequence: TGTGCCATCAGTGAGTCGAACGCGGTCGGGAGGGAGACCCAGTACTTC. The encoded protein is CAISESNAVGRETQYF.